This TCR beta chain stems from a study of shared T cell receptors in the human thymus. This CDR3 has 18 amino acids. V was clipped by 0 bases and J by 3 bases; unmatched bases: 13. Germline values: CDR1 SEHNR, CDR2 FQNEAQ (reference sequence). The data were produced by immunoSEQ multiplex PCR, yet TCRdb's version contains in-frame clones alone and is incomplete. The sample includes hundreds of thousands of clones, 88% of them seen just once. The sample also formed part of further work on human thymus T cells. As that report states: Donor material was obtained from healthy Finnish infants undergoing corrective surgery for congenital heart defects. In thymic and blood repertoires alike, V and J usage looked biased.

The sequenced material came from thymocytes. This TCR came from a boy in the first two years of life with a congenital heart defect. The chain employs TRBV7-9 and TRBJ2-7; TRBD1 agrees at 8 bases. The CDR3 region has the DNA TGTGCCAGCAGCTTAGCCCTGGGGCAGGGGGCTAAAATCTACGAGCAGTACTTC. It is translated as CASSLALGQGAKIYEQYF.